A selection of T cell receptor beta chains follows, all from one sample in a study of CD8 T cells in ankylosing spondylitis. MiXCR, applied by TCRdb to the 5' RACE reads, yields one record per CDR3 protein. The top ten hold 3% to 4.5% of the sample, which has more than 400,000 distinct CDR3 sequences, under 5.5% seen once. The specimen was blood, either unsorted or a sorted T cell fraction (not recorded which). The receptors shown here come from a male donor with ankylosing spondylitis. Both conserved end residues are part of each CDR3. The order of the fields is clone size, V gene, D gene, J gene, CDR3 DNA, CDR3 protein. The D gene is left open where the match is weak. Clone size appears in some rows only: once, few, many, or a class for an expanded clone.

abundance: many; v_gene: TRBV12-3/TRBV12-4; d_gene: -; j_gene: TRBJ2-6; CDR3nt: TGTGCCAGCAGCCGATCTGGGGCCAACGTCCTGACTTTC; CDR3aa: CASSRSGANVLTF
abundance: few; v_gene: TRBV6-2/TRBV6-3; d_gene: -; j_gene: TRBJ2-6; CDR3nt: TGTGCCAGCAGTTACGAGGCATCTGGGGCCAACGTCCTGACTTTC; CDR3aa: CASSYEASGANVLTF
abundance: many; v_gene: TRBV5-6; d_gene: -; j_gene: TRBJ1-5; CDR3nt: TGTGCCAGCAGCTTGTTGGGGGGGGATCAGCCCCAGCATTTT; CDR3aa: CASSLLGGDQPQHF
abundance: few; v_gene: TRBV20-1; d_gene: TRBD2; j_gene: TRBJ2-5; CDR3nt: TGCAGTGCTCCCCGACTAGCGGGGAGGGAGACCCAGTACTTC; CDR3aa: CSAPRLAGRETQYF
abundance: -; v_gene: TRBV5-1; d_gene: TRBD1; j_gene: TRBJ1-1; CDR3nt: TGCGCCAGCAGGCCGGTGTTGGACAGGGGAACTGAAGCTTTCTTT; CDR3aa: CASRPVLDRGTEAFF
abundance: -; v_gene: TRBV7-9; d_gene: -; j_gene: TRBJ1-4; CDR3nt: TGTGCCAGCAGCCAAACTAGAGCTAATGAAAAACTGTTTTTT; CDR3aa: CASSQTRANEKLFF
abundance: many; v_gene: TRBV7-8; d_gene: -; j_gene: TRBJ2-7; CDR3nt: TGTGCCAGCAGCCATCTCAGGGAGTCCGAGCAGTACTTC; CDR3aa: CASSHLRESEQYF
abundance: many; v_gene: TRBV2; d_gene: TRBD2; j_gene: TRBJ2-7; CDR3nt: TGTGCCAGCAGTGCGACTAGCGACGAGCAGTACTTC; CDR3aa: CASSATSDEQYF
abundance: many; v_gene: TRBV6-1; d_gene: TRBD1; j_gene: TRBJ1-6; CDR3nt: TGTGCCAGCAGGGAGGGGGACAGACAGAACGGGATCCACTTT; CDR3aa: CASREGDRQNGIHF
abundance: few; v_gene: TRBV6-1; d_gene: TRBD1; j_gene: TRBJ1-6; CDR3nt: TGTGCCAGCAGTCTGGACAGGGCTAATTCAGCCCTCCACTTT; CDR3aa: CASSLDRANSALHF
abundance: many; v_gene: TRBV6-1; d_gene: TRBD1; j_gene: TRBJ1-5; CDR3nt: TGTGCCAGCAGGTTGACGGACAGGACGGAACAGCCCCAGCATTTT; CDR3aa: CASRLTDRTEQPQHF
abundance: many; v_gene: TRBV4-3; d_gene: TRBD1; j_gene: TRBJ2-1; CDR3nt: TGCGCCAGCAGCCAGGGGACAGGGATTTACAATGAGCAGTTCTTC; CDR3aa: CASSQGTGIYNEQFF
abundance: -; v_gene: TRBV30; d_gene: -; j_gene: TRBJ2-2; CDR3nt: TGTGCCTGGGGAGGACAGAACACCGGGGAGCTGTTTTTT; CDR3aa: CAWGGQNTGELFF
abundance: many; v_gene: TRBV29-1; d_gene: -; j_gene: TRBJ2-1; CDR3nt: TGCAGCGTTGAAGATGTGATCGGGGGTTACTACAATGAGCAGTTCTTC; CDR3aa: CSVEDVIGGYYNEQFF
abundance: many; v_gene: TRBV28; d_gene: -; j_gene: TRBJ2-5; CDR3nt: TGTGCCAGCAGTTTATGGGGGGGCCAAGAGACCCAGTACTTC; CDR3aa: CASSLWGGQETQYF